One and the same sample provided the 10 T cell receptor beta chains below, sequenced in a study of immune heterogeneity within non-small cell lung tumors (dated by TCRdb to 2017 to 2018). Sequencing instrument: HiSeq X Ten. The TCR beta CDR3 region was amplified with a multiplex PCR system whose first round ran for approximately 9 cycles using 32 V-gene forward primers and 13 J-gene reverse primers. The public sequencing data were trimmed at Q25 with fastp and processed into clonotypes with MiXCR by TCRdb, which kept only in-frame beta chains. Identical CDR3 protein sequences are pooled into one entry, listed with their most common genes and DNA. In all, the sample holds over 5,500 distinct CDR3 sequences, and around 23% of those were seen once. Clones ranked in the top ten supply nearly 15% of the sample. Genomic DNA was extracted from bulk tumor tissue and used as the TCR template, and approximately 600 ng gDNA was amplified per sample. During surgery, multiple biopsies were taken from each primary tumor and placed as far apart as possible within the tumor mass. The study cohort was described as untreated and was composed of newly diagnosed NSCLC cases undergoing curative surgery.

Sequenced material: lung tumor tissue. The receptors were sampled from a man aged 55 to 70 with non-small cell lung cancer.

Concerning this clonotype: A much more abundant neighbour one base away suggests this may be a read error. The chain employs TRBV5-6 and TRBJ2-2, with TRBD1 as a possible D gene (6 bases). Germline CDR1 SGHDT, CDR2 YYEEEE. Trimming left V 2 bases short and J 0 bases short, with 11 bases between. This CDR3 region has 16 residues. The CDR3 loop is CASSFLPGANTGELFF. CDR3 bases: TGTGCCAGCAGCTTTCTCCCAGGGGCGAACACCGGGGAGCTGTTTTTT.

This clonotype is classed as medium-sized (0.01 to 0.1%). The chain couples TRBV3-1 to TRBJ2-3; 8 bases line up with TRBD2. The CDR3 is 17 amino acids. CDR1 and CDR2 from the germline V gene are LGHDT and YNNKEL (reference sequence). The ends lost 0 bases at V and 0 bases at J; junction bases unmatched: 5. This CDR3 reads CASSQDLAGGSTDTQYF. In DNA, the CDR3 is TGTGCCAGCAGCCAAGATTTGGCGGGGGGTAGCACAGATACGCAGTATTTT.

Points on this clonotype: One base away lies a much larger clone, so this may be a sequencing read error. The V gene is TRBV20-1, the J gene TRBJ1-5; D gene ambiguous. In germline, CDR1 is DFQATT, CDR2 SNEGSKA (reference sequence). The length of the CDR3 is 12 residues. CDR3 loop: CSAKNTNQHQHF. Written as DNA, the CDR3 is TGCAGTGCTAAGAACACCAATCAGCACCAGCATTTT.

This clonotype is judged medium-sized. The rearrangement links TRBV6-1 to TRBJ1-1, with 8 bases aligning to TRBD1. V shed 6 bases and J 2 bases; nucleotides not matched to a gene: 8. CDR1 is MNHNS and CDR2 is SASEGT in the germline V gene. The CDR3 spans 15 residues. DNA of the CDR3: TGTGCCAGCAGAACAGGGGGGCGGGCAAACACTGAAGCTTTCTTT. Encoded protein: CASRTGGRANTEAFF.

As for this clonotype: This sequence may be a read error, since a much larger clone differs from it by one base. The rearrangement links TRBV7-6 to TRBJ2-2; a weak D match, TRBD2 (6 bases). The germline V gene has CDR1 SGHVS and CDR2 FNYEAQ. The CDR3 contains 15 residues. In nucleotides, the CDR3 is TGTGCCAGCAGCTCGGACTACGCGAAAACCGGGGAGCTGTTTTTT. This gives the protein CASSSDYAKTGELFF.

Note on this clonotype: It may be a read error: a sequence one base away is much more abundant. The rearrangement uses TRBV29-1 and TRBJ2-7; D might be TRBD2 (6 bases). Germline V gene data show CDR1 as SQVTM and CDR2 as ANQGSEA. The CDR3 has 14 residues. The CDR3 reads CSVEGVAGTYDQYF. In DNA form, the CDR3 reads TGCAGCGTTGAAGGGGTGGCGGGAACCTACGATCAGTACTTC.

This clonotype is termed medium-sized. This chain connects TRBV5-1 to TRBJ1-5, with D perhaps matching TRBD1 (5 bases). With 4 bases removed from V and 9 bases from J, the gap between germline ends came to 14 bases. CDR1 is SGHRS, CDR2 YFSETQ, per germline. CDR3 length: 13 amino acids. The CDR3 loop is CASSKKTARPQHF. CDR3 nucleotide sequence: TGCGCCAGCAGCAAAAAGACAGCCCGGCCCCAGCATTTT.

V is TRBV5-1 and J is TRBJ2-5; 7 nucleotides agree with TRBD1. Germline V lookup: CDR1 SGHRS, CDR2 YFSETQ. The V gene end was trimmed by 0 bases and the J gene end by 2 bases; junction bases not matched to a gene: 4. The CDR3 covers 15 residues. The CDR3 nucleotides are TGCGCCAGCAGCTTGGGGGGACAGAGACAAGAGACCCAGTACTTC. Translation: CASSLGGQRQETQYF. Full variable domain (rest looked up from reference TRBV5-1 and TRBJ2-5): KAGVTQTPRYLIKTRGQQVTLSCSPISGHRSVSWYQQTPGQGLQFLFEYFSETQRNKGNFPGRFSGRQFSNSRSEMNVSTLELGDSALYLCASSLGGQRQETQYFGPGTRLLVL.

This clonotype was seen at least ten times. V and J are TRBV3-1 and TRBJ1-4, with 7 bases identical to TRBD1. Unmatched junction bases numbered 10, after V lost 4 bases and J lost 5 bases. Germline CDR1 is LGHDT and CDR2 is YNNKEL (reference sequence). This CDR3 is built from 16 residues. In nucleotides, the CDR3 is TGTGCCAGCAGCCTCAATATCGCAGGGGGGAATGAAAAACTGTTTTTT. This codes for CASSLNIAGGNEKLFF.

Notes on this clonotype: A much larger clone lies a single base off, so this may be a read error. The chain is built from TRBV2 and TRBJ2-5; no clear D gene. V lost 7 bases and J lost 2, with 8 bases in between. CDR1 is SNHLY, CDR2 FYNNEI, per germline. The CDR3 spans 12 residues. CDR3 protein: CASINSQETQYF. The CDR3 DNA reads TGTGCCAGCATTAATTCTCAAGAGACCCAGTACTTC.